This is a list of T cell receptor beta chains from one sample in a study of cytomegalovirus exposure and HLA in healthy donors. Clones were read by immunoSEQ multiplex PCR, and TCRdb kept only the in-frame ones, dropping some. The table shows about 160,000 clones, with roughly 80% occurring only once. Sequencing used PBMCs. These receptor sequences come from a girl aged 10 to 17 in good health and CMV-seropositive. CDR3s include the opening cysteine and the closing phenylalanine or tryptophan. The order of the fields is CDR3 DNA, CDR3 protein, D gene, V gene, J gene, clone size. The D gene is left open where the match is weak. A row's size may be missing; if present it is once, few, many or a size class.

TGCGCCAGCAGCCAAGATAAGGGGGCGATCTATGGCTACACCTTC	CASSQDKGAIYGYTF	TRBD1	TRBV4-1	TRBJ1-2	NA
TGTGCCAGCAGTTTAAGCAGGTACTACGAGCAGTACTTC	CASSLSRYYEQYF	NA	TRBV27	TRBJ2-7	NA
TGCGCCAGCAGCCAGGACAGGGGGAATTGGAATGAGCAGTTCTTC	CASSQDRGNWNEQFF	TRBD1	TRBV4-1	TRBJ2-1	once
TGTGCCAGCACCTCGGGGGAGCGGGGCTACACCTTC	CASTSGERGYTF	NA	TRBV28	TRBJ1-2	NA
TGTGCCAGCAGCGCGAAAATTACAGACAGCACCGGGGAGCTGTTTTTT	CASSAKITDSTGELFF	NA	TRBV9	TRBJ2-2	NA
TGCGCCAGCAGCCACGTGACCGGGACTCCCTCAGGTGAGCAGTTCTTC	CASSHVTGTPSGEQFF	NA	TRBV4-1	TRBJ2-1	NA
TGTGCCAGCAGCCCTTCTAGCACTTACAATACGCAGTATTTT	CASSPSSTYNTQYF	NA	TRBV9	TRBJ2-3	NA
TGCGCCAGCAGCGGAGGGACTAGCGGGAGGTGGGAGCAGTTCTTC	CASSGGTSGRWEQFF	TRBD2	TRBV5-1	TRBJ2-1	NA
TGTGCCAGCAGCCTTACCTGGACTGCTGATACGCAGTATTTT	CASSLTWTADTQYF	NA	TRBV7-2	TRBJ2-3	once
TGTGCCAGCAGCTTAGGGGGGGCTAACTATGGCTACACCTTC	CASSLGGANYGYTF	NA	TRBV7-9	TRBJ1-2	NA
TGTGCCAGCAGATATTTAGGGAGGCGGCCCTACGAGCAGTACTTC	CASRYLGRRPYEQYF	NA	TRBV5-7	TRBJ2-7	NA
TGTGCCAGCAGCGGCAGGTACTCTGGGGCCAACGTCCTGACTTTC	CASSGRYSGANVLTF	NA	TRBV5-4	TRBJ2-6	NA
TGTGCCTGGAGCGTGATGCGGTCGGGAGCGGGGCCCGGGGAGCTGTTTTTT	CAWSVMRSGAGPGELFF	TRBD2	TRBV30	TRBJ2-2	NA
TGCGCCAGCAGCCAAGATAAGCTGCCCTACAATGAGCAGTTCTTC	CASSQDKLPYNEQFF	NA	TRBV4-1	TRBJ2-1	NA
TGTGCCAGCGCCCGGACAGAGAACACTGAAGCTTTCTTT	CASARTENTEAFF	NA	TRBV6-1	TRBJ1-1	few
TGTGCCAGCAGTCCCCGGACAGGATACAACACTGAAGCTTTCTTT	CASSPRTGYNTEAFF	TRBD1	TRBV27	TRBJ1-1	NA
TGTGCCAGCAGCCGGGACATGGCCTACGAGCAGTACTTC	CASSRDMAYEQYF	NA	TRBV7-2	TRBJ2-7	NA
TGTGCCAGTGGGGCAGGGGGCGGCAATCAGCCCCAGCATTTT	CASGAGGGNQPQHF	TRBD1	TRBV19	TRBJ1-5	NA
TGTGCCAGCAGCCAGGGGGACTATGGCTACACCTTC	CASSQGDYGYTF	TRBD1	TRBV28	TRBJ1-2	NA
TGTGCCAGCAGTCCATCCATAGCGGGGGGCCCCCCCTACGAGCAGTACTTC	CASSPSIAGGPPYEQYF	TRBD2	TRBV28	TRBJ2-7	NA
TGTGCCAGCAGTTACTCGGACAGCGGCTATGGCTACACCTTC	CASSYSDSGYGYTF	NA	TRBV6-5	TRBJ1-2	NA
TGTGCCAGCAGCTGGACAGGAACCTATGGCTACACCTTC	CASSWTGTYGYTF	TRBD1	TRBV5-6	TRBJ1-2	few